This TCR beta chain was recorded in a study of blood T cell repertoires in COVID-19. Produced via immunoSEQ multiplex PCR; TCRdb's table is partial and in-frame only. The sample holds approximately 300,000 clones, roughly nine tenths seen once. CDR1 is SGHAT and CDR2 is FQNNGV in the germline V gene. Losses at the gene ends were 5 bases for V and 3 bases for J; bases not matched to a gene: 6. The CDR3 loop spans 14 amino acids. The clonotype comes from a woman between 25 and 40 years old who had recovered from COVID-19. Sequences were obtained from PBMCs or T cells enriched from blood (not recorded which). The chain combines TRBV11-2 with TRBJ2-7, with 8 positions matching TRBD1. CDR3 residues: CASSRVTGDYEQYF. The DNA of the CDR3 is TGTGCCAGCAGCCGGGTGACAGGGGACTACGAGCAGTACTTC.